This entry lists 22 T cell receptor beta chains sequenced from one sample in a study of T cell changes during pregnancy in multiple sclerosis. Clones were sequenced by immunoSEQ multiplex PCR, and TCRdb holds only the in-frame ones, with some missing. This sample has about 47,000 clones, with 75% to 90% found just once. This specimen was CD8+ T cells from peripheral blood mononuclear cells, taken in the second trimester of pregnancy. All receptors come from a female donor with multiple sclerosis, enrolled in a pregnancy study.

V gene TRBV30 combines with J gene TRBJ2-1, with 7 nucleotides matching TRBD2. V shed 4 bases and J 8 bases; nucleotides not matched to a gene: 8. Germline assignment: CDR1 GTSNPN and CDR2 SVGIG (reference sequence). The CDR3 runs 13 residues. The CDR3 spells CAWTSQAGHEQFF. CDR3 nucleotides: TGTGCCTGGACCTCCCAAGCGGGACATGAGCAGTTCTTC.

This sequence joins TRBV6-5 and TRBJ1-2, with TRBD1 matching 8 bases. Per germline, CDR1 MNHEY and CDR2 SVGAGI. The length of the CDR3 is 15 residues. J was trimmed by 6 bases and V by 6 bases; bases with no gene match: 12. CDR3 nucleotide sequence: TGTGCCAGCAGACCCGCGGACAGGGATGCCGATGGCTACACCTTC. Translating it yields CASRPADRDADGYTF.

Written as DNA, the CDR3 is TGTGCCAGCAGCTCGGTTGAGTCCTCCTCCTACGAGCAGTACTTC. This sequence encodes CASSSVESSSYEQYF. The V call is TRBV7-9, the J call TRBJ2-7; D not certain. V dropped 4 bases and J dropped 0 bases, with 13 bases sitting between them. Per germline, CDR1 SEHNR and CDR2 FQNEAQ (reference sequence). CDR3 length equals 15 residues.

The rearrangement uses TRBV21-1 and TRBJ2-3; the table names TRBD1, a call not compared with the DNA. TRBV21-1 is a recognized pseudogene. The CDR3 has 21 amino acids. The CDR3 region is CASSKERGLGNYMGHTDTQYF. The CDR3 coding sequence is TGTGCCAGCAGCAAAGAAAGGGGGTTGGGAAACTACATGGGTCACACAGATACGCAGTATTTT.

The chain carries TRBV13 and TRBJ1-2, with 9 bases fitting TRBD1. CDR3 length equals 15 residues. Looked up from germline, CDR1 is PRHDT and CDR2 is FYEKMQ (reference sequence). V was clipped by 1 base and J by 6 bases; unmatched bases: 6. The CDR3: CASSLAGDRDHGYTF. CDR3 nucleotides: TGTGCCAGCAGCTTAGCCGGGGACAGGGACCATGGCTACACCTTC.

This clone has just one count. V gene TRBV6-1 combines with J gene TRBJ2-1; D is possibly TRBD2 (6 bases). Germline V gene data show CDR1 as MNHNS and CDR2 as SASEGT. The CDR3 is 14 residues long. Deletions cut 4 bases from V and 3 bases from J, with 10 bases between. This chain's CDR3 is CASSAREDYNEQFF. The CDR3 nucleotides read TGTGCCAGCAGTGCCAGGGAGGACTACAATGAGCAGTTCTTC.

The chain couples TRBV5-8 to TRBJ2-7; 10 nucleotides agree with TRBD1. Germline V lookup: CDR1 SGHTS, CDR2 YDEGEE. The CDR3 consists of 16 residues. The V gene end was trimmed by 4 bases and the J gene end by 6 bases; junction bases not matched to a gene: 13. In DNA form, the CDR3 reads TGTGCCAGCAGCGAGGGAACCGGGACAGGGGTGTTCGAGCAGTACTTC. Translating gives CASSEGTGTGVFEQYF. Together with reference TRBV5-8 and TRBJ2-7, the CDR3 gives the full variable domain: EAGVTQSPTHLIKTRGQQATLRCSPISGHTSVYWYQQALGLGLQFLLWYDEGEERNRGNFPPRFSGRQFPNYSSELNVNALELEDSALYLCASSEGTGTGVFEQYFGPGTRLTVT.

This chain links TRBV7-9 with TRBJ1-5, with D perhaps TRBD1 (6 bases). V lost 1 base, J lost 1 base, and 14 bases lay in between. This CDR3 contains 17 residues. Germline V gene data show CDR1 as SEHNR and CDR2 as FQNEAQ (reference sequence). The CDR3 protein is CASSLVEGGYSNQPQHF. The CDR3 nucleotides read TGTGCCAGCAGCTTAGTAGAAGGGGGATACAGCAATCAGCCCCAGCATTTT.

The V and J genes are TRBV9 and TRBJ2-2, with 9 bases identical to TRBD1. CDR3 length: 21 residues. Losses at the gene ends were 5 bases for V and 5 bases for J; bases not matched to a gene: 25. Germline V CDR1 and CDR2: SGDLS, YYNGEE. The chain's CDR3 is CASSYSRKGHTTGGKTGELFF. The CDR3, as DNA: TGTGCCAGCAGTTATAGTAGGAAGGGACATACGACAGGGGGAAAAACCGGGGAGCTGTTTTTT.

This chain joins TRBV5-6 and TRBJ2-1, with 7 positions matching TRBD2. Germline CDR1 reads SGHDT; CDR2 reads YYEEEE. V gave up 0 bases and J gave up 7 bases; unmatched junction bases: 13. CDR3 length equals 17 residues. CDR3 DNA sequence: TGTGCCAGCAGCTTGGAACGAGCGGGGAACCCTAGGAATGAGCAGTTCTTC. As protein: CASSLERAGNPRNEQFF.

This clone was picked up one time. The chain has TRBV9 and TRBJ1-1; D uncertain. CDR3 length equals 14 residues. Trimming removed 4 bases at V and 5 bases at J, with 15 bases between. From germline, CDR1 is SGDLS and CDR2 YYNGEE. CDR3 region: CASSPSGPGTEAFF. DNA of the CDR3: TGTGCCAGCAGCCCCTCGGGCCCGGGGACTGAAGCTTTCTTT.

In DNA, the CDR3 is TGCAGCGCCCGCACACAGGGGGCAGATACGCAGTATTTT. This sequence encodes CSARTQGADTQYF. This chain uses TRBV29-1 with TRBJ2-3, with 8 bases lining up with TRBD1. Per the germline V gene, CDR1 is SQVTM and CDR2 is ANQGSEA. V gave up 7 bases and J gave up 4 bases; unmatched junction bases: 7. The CDR3 is 13 amino acids.

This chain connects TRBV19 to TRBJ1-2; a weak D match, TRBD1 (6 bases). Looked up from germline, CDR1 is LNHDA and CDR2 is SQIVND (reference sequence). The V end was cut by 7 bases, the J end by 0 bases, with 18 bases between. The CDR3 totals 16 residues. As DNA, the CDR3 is TGTGCCAGTAAACCCATCTCAGGGGTTTCTAACTATGGCTACACCTTC. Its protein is CASKPISGVSNYGYTF.

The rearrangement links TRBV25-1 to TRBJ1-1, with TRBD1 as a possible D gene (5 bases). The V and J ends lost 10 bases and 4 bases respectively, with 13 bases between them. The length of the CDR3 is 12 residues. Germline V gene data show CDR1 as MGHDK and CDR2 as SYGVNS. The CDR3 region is CATVGGVTEAFF. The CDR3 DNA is TGTGCCACCGTTGGAGGGGTCACTGAAGCTTTCTTT.

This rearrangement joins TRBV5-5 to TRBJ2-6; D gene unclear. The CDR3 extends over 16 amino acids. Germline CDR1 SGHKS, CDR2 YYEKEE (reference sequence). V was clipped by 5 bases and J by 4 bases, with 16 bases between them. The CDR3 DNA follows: TGTGCCAGCAGGGCCTCAGACGGGTCCGGGGCCAACGTCCTGACTTTC. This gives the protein CASRASDGSGANVLTF.

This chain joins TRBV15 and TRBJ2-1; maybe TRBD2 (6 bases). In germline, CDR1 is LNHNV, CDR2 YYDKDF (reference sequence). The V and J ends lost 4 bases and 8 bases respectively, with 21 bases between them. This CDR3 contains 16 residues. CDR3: CATSNRRDSLLDEQFF. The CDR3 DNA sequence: TGTGCCACCAGCAACCGCCGGGACTCCCTCCTGGATGAGCAGTTCTTC.

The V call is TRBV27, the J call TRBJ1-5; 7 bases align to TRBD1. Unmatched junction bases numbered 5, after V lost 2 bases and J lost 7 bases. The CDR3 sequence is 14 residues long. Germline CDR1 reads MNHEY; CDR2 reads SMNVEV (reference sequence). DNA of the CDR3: TGTGCCAGCAGTTTAGGACAGGTGGGCCAGCCCCAGCATTTT. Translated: CASSLGQVGQPQHF.

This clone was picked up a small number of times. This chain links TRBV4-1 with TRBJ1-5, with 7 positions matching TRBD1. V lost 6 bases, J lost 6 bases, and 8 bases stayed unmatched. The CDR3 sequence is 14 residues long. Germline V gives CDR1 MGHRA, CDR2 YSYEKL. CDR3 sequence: CASRLTGEGQPQHF. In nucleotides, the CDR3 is TGCGCCAGCAGGTTAACAGGGGAAGGTCAGCCCCAGCATTTT.

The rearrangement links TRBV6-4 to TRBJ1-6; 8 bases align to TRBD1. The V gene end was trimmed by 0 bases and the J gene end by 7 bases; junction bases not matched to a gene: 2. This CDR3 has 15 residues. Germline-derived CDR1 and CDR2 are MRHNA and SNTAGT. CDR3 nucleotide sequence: TGTGCCAGCAGTGACTCGACAGGGGAAAATTCACCCCTCCACTTT. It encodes CASSDSTGENSPLHF.

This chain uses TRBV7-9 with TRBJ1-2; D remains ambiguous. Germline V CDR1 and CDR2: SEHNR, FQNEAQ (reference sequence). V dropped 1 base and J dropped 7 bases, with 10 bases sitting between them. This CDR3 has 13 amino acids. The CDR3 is CASSLEYRPGYTF. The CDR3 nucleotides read TGTGCCAGCAGCTTAGAATACAGACCTGGCTACACCTTC.

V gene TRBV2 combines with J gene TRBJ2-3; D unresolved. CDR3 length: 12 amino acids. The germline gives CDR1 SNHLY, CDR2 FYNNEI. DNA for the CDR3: TGTGGGGTAGAAGCGTCACATGATACGCAGTATTTT. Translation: CGVEASHDTQYF.

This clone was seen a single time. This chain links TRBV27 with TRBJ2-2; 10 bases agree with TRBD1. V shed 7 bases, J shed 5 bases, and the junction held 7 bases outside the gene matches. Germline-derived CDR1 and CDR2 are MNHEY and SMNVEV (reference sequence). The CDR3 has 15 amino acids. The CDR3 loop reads CASNPGQGRTGELFF. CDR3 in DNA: TGTGCCAGCAATCCGGGACAGGGGAGAACCGGGGAGCTGTTTTTT.